This paragraph reports one T cell receptor (beta chain). This entry belongs to a study of blood T cells in healthy people across ages. For the second PCR, which ran for about 6 to 11 cycles, a sample-barcoded 5' primer and a J-beta primer mix were used. Via MiXCR, TCRdb re-called the 5' RACE reads, giving one row per CDR3 protein. The table has just under 900,000 distinct CDR3 sequences, 25% to 30% seen once; the top ten hold 15% to 20%. The CDR3 has 18 residues. The germline V gene has CDR1 SGHTA and CDR2 FQGNSA. V dropped 2 bases and J dropped 5; count of bases not matched to a gene: 13. Sequencing was carried out using blood. This TCR was recovered from a woman older than 75 in good health. This rearrangement joins TRBV7-2 to TRBJ2-3; 10 bases fit TRBD2. CDR3 sequence reads: CASSLRGPTSGTGDTQYF. As DNA, the CDR3 is TGTGCCAGCAGCTTACGCGGGCCCACTAGCGGGACTGGAGATACGCAGTATTTT.